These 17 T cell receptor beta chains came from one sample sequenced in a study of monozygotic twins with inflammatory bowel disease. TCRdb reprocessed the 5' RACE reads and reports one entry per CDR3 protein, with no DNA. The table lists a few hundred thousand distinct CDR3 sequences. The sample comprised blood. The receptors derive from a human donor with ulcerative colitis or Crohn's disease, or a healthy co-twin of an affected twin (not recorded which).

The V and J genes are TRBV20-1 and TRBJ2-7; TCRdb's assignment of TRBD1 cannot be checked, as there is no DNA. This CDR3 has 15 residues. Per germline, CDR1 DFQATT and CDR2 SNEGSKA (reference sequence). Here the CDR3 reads CSARDLGAGGEEQYF.

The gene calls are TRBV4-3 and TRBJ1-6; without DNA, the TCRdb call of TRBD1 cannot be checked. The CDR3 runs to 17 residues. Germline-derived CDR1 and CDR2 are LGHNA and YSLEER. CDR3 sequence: CASSQEVTGSDRSPLHF.

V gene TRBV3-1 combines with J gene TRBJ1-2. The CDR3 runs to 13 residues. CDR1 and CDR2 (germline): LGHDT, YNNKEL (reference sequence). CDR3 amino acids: CASSQGQVYGYTF.

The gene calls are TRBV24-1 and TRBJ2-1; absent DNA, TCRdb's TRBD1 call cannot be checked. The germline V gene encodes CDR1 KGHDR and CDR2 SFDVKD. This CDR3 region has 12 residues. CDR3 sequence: CAPSRTNPEQFF.

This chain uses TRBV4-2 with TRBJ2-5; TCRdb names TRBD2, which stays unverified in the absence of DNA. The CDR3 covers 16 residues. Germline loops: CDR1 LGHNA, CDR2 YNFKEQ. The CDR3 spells CASSQDDIGTPRAQYF.

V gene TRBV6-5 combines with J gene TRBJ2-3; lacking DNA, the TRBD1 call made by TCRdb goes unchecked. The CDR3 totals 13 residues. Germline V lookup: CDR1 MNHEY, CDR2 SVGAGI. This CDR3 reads CASTTLMTDTQYF.

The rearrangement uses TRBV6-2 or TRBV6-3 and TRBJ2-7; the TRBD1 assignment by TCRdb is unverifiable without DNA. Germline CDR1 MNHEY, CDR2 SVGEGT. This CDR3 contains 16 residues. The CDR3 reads CASTHFGTGLSYEQYF.

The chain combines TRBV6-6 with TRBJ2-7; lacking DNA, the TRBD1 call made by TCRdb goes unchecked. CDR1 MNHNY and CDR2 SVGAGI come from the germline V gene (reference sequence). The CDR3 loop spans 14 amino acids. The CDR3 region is CASRWDRVSYEQYF.

CDR3 residues: CASSQGPDTQYF. The chain couples TRBV3-1 to TRBJ2-3. This CDR3 is 12 amino acids long. CDR1 and CDR2 from the germline V gene are LGHDT and YNNKEL (reference sequence).

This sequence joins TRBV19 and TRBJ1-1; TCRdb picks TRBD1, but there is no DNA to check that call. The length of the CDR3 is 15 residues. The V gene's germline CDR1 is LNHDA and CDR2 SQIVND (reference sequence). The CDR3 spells CASRYRESGNTEAFF.

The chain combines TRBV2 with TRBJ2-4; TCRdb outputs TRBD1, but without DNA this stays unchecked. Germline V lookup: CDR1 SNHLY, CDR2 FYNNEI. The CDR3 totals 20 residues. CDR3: CASSEAQSVWARGLRNIQYF. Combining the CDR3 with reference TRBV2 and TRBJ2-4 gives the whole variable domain EPEVTQTPSHQVTQMGQEVILRCVPISNHLYFYWYRQILGQKVEFLVSFYNNEISEKSEIFDDQFSVERPDGSNFTLKIRSTKLEDSAMYFCASSEAQSVWARGLRNIQYFGAGTRLSVL.

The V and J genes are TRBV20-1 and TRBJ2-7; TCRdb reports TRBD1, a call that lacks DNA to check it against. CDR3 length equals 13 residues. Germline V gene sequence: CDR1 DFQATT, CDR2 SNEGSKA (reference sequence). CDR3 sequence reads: CSAISQGANEQYF.

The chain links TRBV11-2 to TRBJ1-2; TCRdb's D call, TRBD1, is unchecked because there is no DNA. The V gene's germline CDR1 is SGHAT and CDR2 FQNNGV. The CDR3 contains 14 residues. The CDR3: CASSSFRDNYGYTF.

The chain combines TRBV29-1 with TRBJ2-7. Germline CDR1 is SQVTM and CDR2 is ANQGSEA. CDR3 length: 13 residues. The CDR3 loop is CSVESYSGYEQYF.

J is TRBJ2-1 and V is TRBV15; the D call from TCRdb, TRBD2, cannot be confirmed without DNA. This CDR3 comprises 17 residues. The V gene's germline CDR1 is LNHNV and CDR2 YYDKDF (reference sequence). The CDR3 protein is CATSRDGLAGTYNEQFF. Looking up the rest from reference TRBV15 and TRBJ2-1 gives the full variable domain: DAMVIQNPRYQVTQFGKPVTLSCSQTLNHNVMYWYQQKSSQAPKLLFHYYDKDFNNEADTPDNFQSRRPNTSFCFLDIRSPGLGDTAMYLCATSRDGLAGTYNEQFFGPGTRLTVL.

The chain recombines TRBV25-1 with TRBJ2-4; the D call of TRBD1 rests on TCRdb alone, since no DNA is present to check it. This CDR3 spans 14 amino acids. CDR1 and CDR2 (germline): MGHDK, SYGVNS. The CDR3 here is CASSTSGGRNIQYF.

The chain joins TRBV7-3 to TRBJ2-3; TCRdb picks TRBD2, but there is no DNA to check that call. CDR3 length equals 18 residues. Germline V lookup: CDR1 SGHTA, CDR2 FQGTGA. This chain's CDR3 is CASSLIGPSGGAPDTQYF. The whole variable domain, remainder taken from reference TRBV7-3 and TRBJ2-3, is GAGVSQTPSNKVTEKGKYVELRCDPISGHTALYWYRQSLGQGPEFLIYFQGTGAADDSGLPNDRFFAVRPEGSVSTLKIQRTERGDSAVYLCASSLIGPSGGAPDTQYFGPGTRLTVL.